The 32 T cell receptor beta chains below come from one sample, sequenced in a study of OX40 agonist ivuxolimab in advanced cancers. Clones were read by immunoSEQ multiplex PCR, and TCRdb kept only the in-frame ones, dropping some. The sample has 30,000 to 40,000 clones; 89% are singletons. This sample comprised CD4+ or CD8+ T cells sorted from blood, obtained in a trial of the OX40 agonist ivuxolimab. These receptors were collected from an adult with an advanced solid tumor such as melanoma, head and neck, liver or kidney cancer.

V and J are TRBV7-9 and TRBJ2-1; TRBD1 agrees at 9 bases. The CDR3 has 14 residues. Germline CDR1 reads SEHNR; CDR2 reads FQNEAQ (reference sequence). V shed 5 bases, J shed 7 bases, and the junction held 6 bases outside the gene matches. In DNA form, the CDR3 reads TGTGCCAGCAGCCCTGACAGGGGGTTGAATGAGCAGTTCTTC. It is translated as CASSPDRGLNEQFF.

CDR3 sequence reads: CASSQGQQETQYF. The CDR3 nucleotides are TGCGCCAGCAGCCAGGGACAGCAAGAGACCCAGTACTTC. This chain uses TRBV10-1 with TRBJ2-5; 7 positions match TRBD1. CDR3 length equals 13 residues. Germline lookup yields CDR1 WNHNN and CDR2 SYGVQD (reference sequence). With V trimmed by 6 bases and J by 2 bases, 3 bases remained unmatched.

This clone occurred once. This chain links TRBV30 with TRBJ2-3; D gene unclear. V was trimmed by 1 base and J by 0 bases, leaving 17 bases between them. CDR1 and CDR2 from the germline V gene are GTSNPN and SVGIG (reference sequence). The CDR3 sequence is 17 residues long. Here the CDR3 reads CAWSGEGGGASTDTQYF. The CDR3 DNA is TGTGCCTGGAGTGGGGAAGGTGGCGGAGCTAGCACAGATACGCAGTATTTT. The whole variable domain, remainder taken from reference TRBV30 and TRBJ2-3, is SQTIHQWPATLVQPVGSPLSLECTVEGTSNPNLYWYRQAAGRGLQLLFYSVGIGQISSEVPQNLSASRPQDRQFILSSKKLLLSDSGFYLCAWSGEGGGASTDTQYFGPGTRLTVL.

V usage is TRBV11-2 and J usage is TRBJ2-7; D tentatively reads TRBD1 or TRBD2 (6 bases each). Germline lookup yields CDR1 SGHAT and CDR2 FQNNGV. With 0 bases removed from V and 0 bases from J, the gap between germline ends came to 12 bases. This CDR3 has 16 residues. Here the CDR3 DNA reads TGTGCCAGCAGCTTAGATATTGGGGGGCTCTCCTACGAGCAGTACTTC. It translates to CASSLDIGGLSYEQYF.

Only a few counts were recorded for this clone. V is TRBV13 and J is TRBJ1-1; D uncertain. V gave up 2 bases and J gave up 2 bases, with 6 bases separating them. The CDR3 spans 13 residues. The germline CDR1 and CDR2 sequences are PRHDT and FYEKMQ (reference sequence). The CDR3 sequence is CASSLKGNTEAFF. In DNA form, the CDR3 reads TGTGCCAGCAGCTTAAAAGGAAACACTGAAGCTTTCTTT.

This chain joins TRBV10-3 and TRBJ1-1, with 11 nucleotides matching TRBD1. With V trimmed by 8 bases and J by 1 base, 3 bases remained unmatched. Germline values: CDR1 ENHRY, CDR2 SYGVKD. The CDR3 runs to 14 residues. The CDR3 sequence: CAIRTGGANTEAFF. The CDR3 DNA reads TGTGCCATCCGGACAGGGGGCGCGAACACTGAAGCTTTCTTT.

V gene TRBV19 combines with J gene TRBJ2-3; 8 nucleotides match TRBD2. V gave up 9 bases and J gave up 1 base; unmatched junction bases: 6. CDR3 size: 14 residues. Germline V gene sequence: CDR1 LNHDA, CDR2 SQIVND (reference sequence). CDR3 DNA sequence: TGTGCCAGCACTCTAGCGGGTCGCACAGATACGCAGTATTTT. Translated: CASTLAGRTDTQYF.

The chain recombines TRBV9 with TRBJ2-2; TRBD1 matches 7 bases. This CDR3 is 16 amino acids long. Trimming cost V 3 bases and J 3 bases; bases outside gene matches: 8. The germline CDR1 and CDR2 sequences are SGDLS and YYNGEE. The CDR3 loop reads CASSALSQGHTGELFF. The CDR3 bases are TGTGCCAGCAGCGCACTATCACAGGGGCACACCGGGGAGCTGTTTTTT.

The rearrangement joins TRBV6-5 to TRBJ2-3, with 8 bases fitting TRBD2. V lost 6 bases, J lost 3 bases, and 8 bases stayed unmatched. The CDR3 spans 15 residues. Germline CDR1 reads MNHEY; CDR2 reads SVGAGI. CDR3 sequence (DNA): TGTGCCAGCAGCCCCCAGCGGGGGATTACAGATACGCAGTATTTT. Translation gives CASSPQRGITDTQYF.

The CDR3 bases are TGTGCCAGCAGCGCAAGACTCGTCTCGAACACCGGGGAGCTGTTTTTT. It is translated as CASSARLVSNTGELFF. The chain recombines TRBV13 with TRBJ2-2; D gene ambiguous. The germline V and J ends were trimmed by 5 bases and 0 bases, with 13 bases remaining between them. The CDR3 totals 16 residues. Germline V gene lookup returns CDR1 PRHDT and CDR2 FYEKMQ (reference sequence).

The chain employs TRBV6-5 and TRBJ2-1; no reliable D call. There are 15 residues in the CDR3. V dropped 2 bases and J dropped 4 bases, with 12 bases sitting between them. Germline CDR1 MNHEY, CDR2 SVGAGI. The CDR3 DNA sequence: TGTGCCAGCAGTTACGGCGTACCTTCATACAATGAGCAGTTCTTC. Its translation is CASSYGVPSYNEQFF.

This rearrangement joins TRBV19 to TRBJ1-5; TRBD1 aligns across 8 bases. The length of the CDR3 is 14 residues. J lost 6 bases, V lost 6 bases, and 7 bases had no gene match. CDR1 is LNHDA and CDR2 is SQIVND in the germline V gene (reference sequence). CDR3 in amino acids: CASSQDRVGQPQHF. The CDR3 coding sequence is TGTGCCAGTAGCCAGGACAGGGTCGGTCAGCCCCAGCATTTT.

DNA for the CDR3: TGTGCCAGCAGCAAAGGACTAGCGGAAGGAGTGGATACGCAGTATTTT. This codes for CASSKGLAEGVDTQYF. The chain couples TRBV21-1 to TRBJ2-3; the table's TRBD2 call for D was not verified on the DNA. TRBV21-1 is tagged as a pseudogene. This CDR3 spans 16 amino acids.

CDR3 bases: TGTGCCAGCAGCTCACCTAGCGGGTCGAACACCGGGGAGCTGTTTTTT. Encoded protein: CASSSPSGSNTGELFF. The J gene is TRBJ2-2, the V gene TRBV7-3; 8 bases match TRBD2. Trimming removed 4 bases from V and 0 bases from J; junction bases left unmatched: 4. CDR3 length: 16 amino acids. Germline loops: CDR1 SGHTA, CDR2 FQGTGA.

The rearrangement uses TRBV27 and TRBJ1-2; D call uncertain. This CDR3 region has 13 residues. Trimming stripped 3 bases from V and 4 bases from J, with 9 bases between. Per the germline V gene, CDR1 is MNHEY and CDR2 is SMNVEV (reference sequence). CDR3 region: CASSLHNSYGYTF. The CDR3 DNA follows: TGTGCCAGCAGTTTGCACAACAGCTATGGCTACACCTTC.

In DNA form, the CDR3 reads TGCGCCAGCAGCGAACAGGGGACGGTCGGCACCGGGGAGCTGTTTTTT. Residues: CASSEQGTVGTGELFF. V usage is TRBV5-1 and J usage is TRBJ2-2, with TRBD1 matching over 7 bases. This CDR3 contains 16 residues. Losses at the gene ends were 4 bases for V and 4 bases for J; bases not matched to a gene: 10. Germline loops: CDR1 SGHRS, CDR2 YFSETQ.

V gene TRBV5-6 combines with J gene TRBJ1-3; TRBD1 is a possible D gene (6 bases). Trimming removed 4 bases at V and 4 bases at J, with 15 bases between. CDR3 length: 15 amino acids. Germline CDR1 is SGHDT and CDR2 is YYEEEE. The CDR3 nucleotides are TGTGCCAGCAGCCTGGGGGCAGGGACAGGAAACACCATATATTTT. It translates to CASSLGAGTGNTIYF.

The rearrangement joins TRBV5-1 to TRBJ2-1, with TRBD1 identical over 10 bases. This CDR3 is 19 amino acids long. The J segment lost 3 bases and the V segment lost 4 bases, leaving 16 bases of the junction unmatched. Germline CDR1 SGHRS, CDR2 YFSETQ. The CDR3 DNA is TGCGCCAGCAGCGTACCGGGACAGGGGACCTACTCTAACTACAATGAGCAGTTCTTC. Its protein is CASSVPGQGTYSNYNEQFF.

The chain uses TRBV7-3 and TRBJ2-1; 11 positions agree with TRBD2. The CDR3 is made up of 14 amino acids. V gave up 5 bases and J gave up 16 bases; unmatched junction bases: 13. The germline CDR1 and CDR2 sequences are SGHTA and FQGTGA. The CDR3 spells CASSGPGTSGRRFF. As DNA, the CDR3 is TGTGCCAGCAGCGGCCCCGGGACTAGCGGTCGCCGCTTCTTC.

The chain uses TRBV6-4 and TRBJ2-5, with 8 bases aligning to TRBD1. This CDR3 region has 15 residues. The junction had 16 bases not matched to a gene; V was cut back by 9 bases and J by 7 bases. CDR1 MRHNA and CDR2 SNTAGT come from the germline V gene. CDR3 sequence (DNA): TGTGCCAGGACAAGGACAGGGCCCGTCGGTGTGACCCAGTACTTC. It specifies CARTRTGPVGVTQYF.

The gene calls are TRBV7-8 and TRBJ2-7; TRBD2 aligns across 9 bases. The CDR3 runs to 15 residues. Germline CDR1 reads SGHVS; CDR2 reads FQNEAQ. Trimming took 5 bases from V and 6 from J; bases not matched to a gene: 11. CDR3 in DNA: TGTGCCAGCAGCATTCAAAAGGGACTAGCATCCGAGCAGTACTTC. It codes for CASSIQKGLASEQYF.

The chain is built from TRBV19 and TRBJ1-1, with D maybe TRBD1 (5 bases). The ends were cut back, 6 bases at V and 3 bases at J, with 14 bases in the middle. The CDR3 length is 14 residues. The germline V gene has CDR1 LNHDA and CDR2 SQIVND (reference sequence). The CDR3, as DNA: TGTGCCAGTAGGAGGGGCGGGCGGGACACTGAAGCTTTCTTT. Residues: CASRRGGRDTEAFF.

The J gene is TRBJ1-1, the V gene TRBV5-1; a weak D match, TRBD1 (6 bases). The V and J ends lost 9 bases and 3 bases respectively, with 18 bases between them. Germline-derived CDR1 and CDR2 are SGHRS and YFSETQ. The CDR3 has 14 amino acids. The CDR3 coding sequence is TGCGCCACCAGGCGGGGGCTAGGGGACACTGAAGCTTTCTTT. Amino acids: CATRRGLGDTEAFF.

The CDR3 coding sequence is TGTGCCAGCTCTGAGGCGGGATTCTCCTACGAGCAGTACTTC. Residues: CASSEAGFSYEQYF. The rearrangement uses TRBV18 and TRBJ2-7, with D perhaps matching TRBD2 (6 bases). The CDR3 runs to 14 residues. The germline V gene encodes CDR1 KGHSH and CDR2 LQKENI. Trimming shortened V by 6 bases and J by 0 bases, and 12 bases separated the two germline ends.

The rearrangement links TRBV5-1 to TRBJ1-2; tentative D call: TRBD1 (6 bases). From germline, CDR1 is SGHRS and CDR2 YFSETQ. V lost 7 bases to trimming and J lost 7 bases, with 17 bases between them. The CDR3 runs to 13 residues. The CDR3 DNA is TGCGCCAGCTCACAGGGTGCCGGTGCTGGCTACACCTTC. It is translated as CASSQGAGAGYTF.

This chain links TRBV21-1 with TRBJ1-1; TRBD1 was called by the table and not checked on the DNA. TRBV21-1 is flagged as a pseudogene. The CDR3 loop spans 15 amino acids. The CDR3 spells CASSRGTGPNTEAFF. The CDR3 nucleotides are TGTGCCAGCAGCAGAGGGACAGGGCCGAACACTGAAGCTTTCTTT.

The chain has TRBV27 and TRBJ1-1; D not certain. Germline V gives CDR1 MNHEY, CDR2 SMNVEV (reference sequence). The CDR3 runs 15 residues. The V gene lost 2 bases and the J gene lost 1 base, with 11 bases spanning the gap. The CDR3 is CASSLGAGWNTEAFF. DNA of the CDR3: TGTGCCAGCAGTTTAGGAGCAGGCTGGAACACTGAAGCTTTCTTT.

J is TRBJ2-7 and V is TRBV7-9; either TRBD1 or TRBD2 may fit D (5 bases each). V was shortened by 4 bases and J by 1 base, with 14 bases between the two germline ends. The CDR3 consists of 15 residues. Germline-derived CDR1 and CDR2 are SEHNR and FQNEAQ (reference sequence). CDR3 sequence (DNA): TGTGCCAGCAGCTCCTCCGGGACCAAATCCTACGAGCAGTACTTC. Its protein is CASSSSGTKSYEQYF.

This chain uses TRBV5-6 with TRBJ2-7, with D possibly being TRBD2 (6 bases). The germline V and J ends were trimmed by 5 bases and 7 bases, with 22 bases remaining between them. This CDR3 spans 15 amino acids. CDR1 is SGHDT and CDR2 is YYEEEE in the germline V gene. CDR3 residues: CASSPRVSGWSEQYF. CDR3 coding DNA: TGTGCCAGCAGTCCTAGGGTTAGCGGATGGTCGGAGCAGTACTTC.

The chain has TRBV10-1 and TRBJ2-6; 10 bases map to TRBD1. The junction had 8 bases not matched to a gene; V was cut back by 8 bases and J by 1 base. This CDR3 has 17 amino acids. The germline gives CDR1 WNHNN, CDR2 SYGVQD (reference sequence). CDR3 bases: TGCGCCAGCGCCCAGGGGACAGGGGCGTCTGGGGCCAACGTCCTGACTTTC. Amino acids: CASAQGTGASGANVLTF.

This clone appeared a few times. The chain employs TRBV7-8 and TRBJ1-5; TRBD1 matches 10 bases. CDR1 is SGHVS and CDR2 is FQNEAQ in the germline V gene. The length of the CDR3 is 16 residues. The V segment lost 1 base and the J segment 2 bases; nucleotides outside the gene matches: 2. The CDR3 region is CASSLVGTGGNQPQHF. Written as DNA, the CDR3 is TGTGCCAGCAGCTTAGTAGGGACAGGGGGCAATCAGCCCCAGCATTTT. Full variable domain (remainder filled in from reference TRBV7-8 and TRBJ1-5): GAGVSQSPRYKVAKRGQDVALRCDPISGHVSLFWYQQALGQGPEFLTYFQNEAQLDKSGLPSDRFFAERPEGSVSTLKIQRTQQEDSAVYLCASSLVGTGGNQPQHFGDGTRLSIL.

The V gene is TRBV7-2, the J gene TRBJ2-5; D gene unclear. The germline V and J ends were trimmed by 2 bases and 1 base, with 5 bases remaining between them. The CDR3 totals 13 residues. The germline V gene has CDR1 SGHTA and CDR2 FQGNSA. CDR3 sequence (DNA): TGTGCCAGCAGCTTAAACCCCCAAGAGACCCAGTACTTC. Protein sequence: CASSLNPQETQYF.